The rows below give T cell receptor beta chains drawn from one sample of a study of T cells in Graves' hyperthyroidism and ophthalmopathy. TCRdb used MiXCR to reprocess the multiplex PCR reads, holding one entry per CDR3 protein. The sample includes 450,000 to 650,000 distinct CDR3 sequences, roughly 20% seen only once; the top ten take around a quarter. Sequencing was performed on blood. Receptor source: a man between 18 and 35 years old with Graves' hyperthyroidism. Both conserved end residues are part of each CDR3. D genes are given only for firm matches. Expanded clones are given a class, and other clones once, few, many or no size at all.

cdr3_aa	cdr3_nt	clone_size	v_call	j_call	d_call
CASGSGGPGTEAFF	TGTGCCAGTGGGTCAGGGGGCCCGGGCACTGAAGCTTTCTTT	few	TRBV19	TRBJ1-1	TRBD1
CASSQGTSGGADTQYF	TGTGCCAGCAGCCAAGGGACTAGCGGGGGGGCAGATACGCAGTATTTT	.	TRBV4-2	TRBJ2-3	TRBD2
CAWSRTGGDTIYF	TGTGCCTGGAGTCGGACAGGGGGCGACACCATATATTTT	many	TRBV30	TRBJ1-3	TRBD1
CSVEDQTYNYGYTF	TGCAGCGTTGAAGATCAGACTTATAACTATGGCTACACCTTC	few	TRBV29-1	TRBJ1-2	.
CASSARDRVGGGYTF	TGTGCCAGCAGTGCCCGGGACAGGGTGGGCGGAGGCTACACCTTC	.	TRBV6-1	TRBJ1-2	TRBD1
CASSVGGHGYEQYF	TGCGCCAGCAGCGTGGGAGGACACGGCTACGAGCAGTACTTC	.	TRBV5-1	TRBJ2-7	.
CSARDLGGRDEQYF	TGCAGTGCTAGAGATCTTGGGGGGCGGGACGAGCAGTACTTC	.	TRBV20-1	TRBJ2-7	.
CSASRGSYLEQYF	TGCAGTGCCTCACGGGGTTCCTACTTGGAGCAGTACTTC	few	TRBV20-1	TRBJ2-7	.
CASSLNGGPQETQYF	TGCGCCAGCAGCTTGAACGGGGGCCCCCAAGAGACCCAGTACTTC	.	TRBV5-1	TRBJ2-5	.
CSARGQGGFDTEAFF	TGCAGTGCTAGGGGACAGGGAGGATTTGACACTGAAGCTTTCTTT	many	TRBV20-1	TRBJ1-1	TRBD1
CAWSSMEGADGYTF	TGTGCCTGGAGTTCCATGGAGGGGGCAGATGGCTACACCTTC	many	TRBV30	TRBJ1-2	TRBD1
CASRYRSNQPQHF	TGTGCCAGCCGCTACCGGAGCAATCAGCCCCAGCATTTT	many	TRBV2	TRBJ1-5	.
CATSDSSGRKYF	TGTGCCACCAGTGATTCTTCGGGGAGAAAGTACTTC	.	TRBV24-1	TRBJ2-5	.
CSVEDDGKGFSGNTIYF	TGCAGCGTTGAAGATGATGGGAAGGGGTTCTCTGGAAACACCATATATTTT	many	TRBV29-1	TRBJ1-3	.
CASSQDQSGGGSYEQYF	TGTGCCAGCAGCCAAGATCAGTCCGGGGGCGGCTCCTACGAGCAGTACTTC	once	TRBV28	TRBJ2-7	.
CASSATGGANTGELFF	TGTGCCAGCAGCGCGACAGGGGGTGCGAACACCGGGGAGCTGTTTTTT	few	TRBV9	TRBJ2-2	TRBD1
CSTTGEPYGYTF	TGCAGCACGACAGGAGAACCCTATGGCTACACCTTC	many	TRBV29-1	TRBJ1-2	.
CASHRAVDTEAFF	TGTGCCAGCCACAGGGCGGTGGACACTGAAGCTTTCTTT	few	TRBV6-1	TRBJ1-1	.
CASWPSPYEQYF	TGTGCCAGCTGGCCGTCCCCCTACGAGCAGTACTTC	.	TRBV2	TRBJ2-7	.